The 25 T cell receptor beta chains below come from one sample, sequenced in a study of cytomegalovirus exposure and HLA in healthy donors. The PCR was carried out with 60 Vbeta primers and 13 Jbeta primers. Produced via immunoSEQ multiplex PCR; TCRdb's table is partial and in-frame only. Among 120,000 to 150,000 clones listed, around 77% were seen once. The sequenced sample consisted of PBMCs. The receptors were sampled from a woman between 35 and 50 years old in good health and CMV-seropositive.

Many counts were recorded for this clone. V is TRBV2 and J is TRBJ1-5, with 11 positions matching TRBD1. The CDR3 extends over 15 amino acids. The J segment lost 7 bases and the V segment lost 3 bases, leaving 5 bases of the junction unmatched. The V gene's germline CDR1 is SNHLY and CDR2 FYNNEI. The CDR3 DNA reads as TGTGCCAGCAGTGACCGGACAGGGGGCAGGCAGCCCCAGCATTTT. This gives the protein CASSDRTGGRQPQHF.

The J gene is TRBJ1-4, the V gene TRBV6-5; tentative D call: TRBD1 (5 bases). Germline V gene data show CDR1 as MNHEY and CDR2 as SVGAGI. Trimming took 2 bases from V and 2 from J, leaving 12 bases between them. CDR3 length equals 16 residues. CDR3 bases: TGTGCCAGCAGTTACCCCCAGGGTGCCACTAATGAAAAACTGTTTTTT. This translates into CASSYPQGATNEKLFF.

V is TRBV7-6 and J is TRBJ1-2; D uncertain. The CDR3 contains 13 residues. With 3 bases removed from V and 3 bases from J, the gap between germline ends came to 8 bases. Germline V gives CDR1 SGHVS, CDR2 FNYEAQ. The CDR3 nucleotides read TGTGCCAGCAGCTTCAGCGGAGACTATGGCTACACCTTC. Translation: CASSFSGDYGYTF.

The chain links TRBV27 to TRBJ2-7; no definite D call. The germline gives CDR1 MNHEY, CDR2 SMNVEV (reference sequence). CDR3 length: 13 residues. V was pared by 6 bases and J by 1 base, with 10 bases between. As DNA, the CDR3 is TGTGCCAGCAGAGTGGGCAGTTCCTACGAGCAGTACTTC. Protein sequence: CASRVGSSYEQYF.

DNA of the CDR3: TGTGCCAGCAGGTATGAGACCGGGACAGAAAGCACAGATACGCAGTATTTT. It encodes CASRYETGTESTDTQYF. This chain joins TRBV28 and TRBJ2-3, with 7 bases aligning to TRBD1. J gave up 0 bases and V 6 bases, and 12 bases lay outside the gene matches. Germline V gene lookup returns CDR1 MDHEN and CDR2 SYDVKM. The CDR3 has 17 amino acids.

The rearrangement uses TRBV19 and TRBJ1-5, with unresolved D. The CDR3 consists of 14 residues. V dropped 11 bases and J dropped 2 bases, with 16 bases sitting between them. Germline CDR1 is LNHDA and CDR2 is SQIVND (reference sequence). Here the CDR3 DNA reads TGTGCCTCAACAGTCAGTATGGGCAATCAGCCCCAGCATTTT. Protein sequence: CASTVSMGNQPQHF.

The V call is TRBV27, the J call TRBJ2-5, with 11 bases matching TRBD2. The CDR3 runs to 15 residues. Germline V gene lookup returns CDR1 MNHEY and CDR2 SMNVEV (reference sequence). The V and J ends lost 6 bases and 1 base, in that order; junction bases with no gene match: 4. CDR3 sequence reads: CASSPTSGVQETQYF. The CDR3 nucleotides are TGTGCCAGCAGCCCGACTAGCGGGGTCCAAGAGACCCAGTACTTC.

CDR3 nucleotides: TGTGCCAGCAGCTTAGTTTCGACAGGGGCGAACACCGGGGAGCTGTTTTTT. Translation gives CASSLVSTGANTGELFF. V usage is TRBV7-9 and J usage is TRBJ2-2; 8 positions match TRBD1. Germline CDR1 and CDR2: SEHNR and FQNEAQ (reference sequence). The trim removed 1 base at V and 0 bases at J, leaving 4 bases unmatched. The CDR3 extends over 17 amino acids. The variable domain in full, completed from reference TRBV7-9 and TRBJ2-2, reads DTGVSQNPRHKITKRGQNVTFRCDPISEHNRLYWYRQTLGQGPEFLTYFQNEAQLEKSRLLSDRFSAERPKGSFSTLEIQRTEQGDSAMYLCASSLVSTGANTGELFFGEGSRLTVL.

V is TRBV5-6 and J is TRBJ2-7, with 9 bases matching TRBD1. CDR1 SGHDT and CDR2 YYEEEE come from the germline V gene. The CDR3 consists of 15 residues. Trimming at V came to 4 bases and at J to 2 bases, leaving 7 bases not matched to a gene. The CDR3 DNA follows: TGTGCCAGCAGCCGGAGGGGACAGGGAACCTACGAGCAGTACTTC. As protein: CASSRRGQGTYEQYF.

This clone has more than one count but fewer than ten. At one end the junction does not follow the germline gene, possibly because of a read error. V is TRBV6-5 and J is TRBJ2-1; TRBD2 aligns across 13 bases. The length of the CDR3 is 15 residues. CDR1 is MNHEY, CDR2 SVGAGI, per germline. CDR3: CASSYFPGTSGVMVF. DNA of the CDR3: TGTGCCAGCAGTTACTTCCCCGGGACTAGCGGGGTCATGGTCTTC.

CDR3 coding DNA: TGTGCCAGTAGTATTACAGGGGGTAATCAGCCCCAGCATTTT. Residues: CASSITGGNQPQHF. The rearrangement links TRBV19 to TRBJ1-5; TRBD1 matches at 8 bases. Per germline, CDR1 LNHDA and CDR2 SQIVND (reference sequence). Trimming took 3 bases from V and 4 from J; bases not matched to a gene: 2. The CDR3 spans 14 residues.

The chain combines TRBV6-5 with TRBJ1-2, with D maybe TRBD1 (6 bases). The CDR3 is 15 amino acids. Germline-derived CDR1 and CDR2 are MNHEY and SVGAGI. V was pared by 4 bases and J by 2 bases, with 14 bases between. The CDR3 reads CASSSQGQSNYGYTF. CDR3 DNA sequence: TGTGCCAGCAGTTCGCAGGGGCAAAGCAACTATGGCTACACCTTC.

This clone was found a few times. V and J are TRBV11-2 and TRBJ2-1; 7 bases align to TRBD1. The CDR3 is made up of 18 amino acids. V gave up 4 bases and J gave up 8 bases; unmatched junction bases: 20. The germline V gene encodes CDR1 SGHAT and CDR2 FQNNGV. For the CDR3, the DNA is TGTGCCAGCAGCTCCCGCACCAAGACAGGGCCGGGTGGCGATGAGCAGTTCTTC. It yields the protein CASSSRTKTGPGGDEQFF.

This rearrangement joins TRBV4-1 to TRBJ2-3; TRBD2 matches at 10 bases. The trim removed 2 bases at V and 7 bases at J, leaving 15 bases unmatched. This CDR3 comprises 18 residues. The germline V gene encodes CDR1 MGHRA and CDR2 YSYEKL. The CDR3 reads CASSQLRTSGHLPYTQYF. CDR3 bases: TGCGCCAGCAGCCAATTGCGGACTAGCGGACACCTCCCCTATACGCAGTATTTT.

V is TRBV6-6 and J is TRBJ1-1, with TRBD1 as a possible D gene (5 bases). This CDR3 contains 13 residues. Trimming stripped 9 bases from V and 1 base from J, with 12 bases between. Germline values: CDR1 MNHNY, CDR2 SVGAGI (reference sequence). The CDR3 loop is CASHLGANTEAFF. CDR3 coding DNA: TGTGCCAGTCATCTAGGGGCGAACACTGAAGCTTTCTTT.

This clone was picked up one time. The chain links TRBV6-5 to TRBJ1-2; TRBD1 matches 7 bases. Trimming at V came to 2 bases and at J to 6 bases, leaving 12 bases not matched to a gene. The CDR3 consists of 16 residues. The germline V gene has CDR1 MNHEY and CDR2 SVGAGI. DNA for the CDR3: TGTGCCAGCAGTTACAAAACTATCGACAGGGTGAATGGCTACACCTTC. Amino acid sequence: CASSYKTIDRVNGYTF.

The chain is built from TRBV6-6 and TRBJ2-3, with 7 bases matching TRBD2. The CDR3 runs to 14 residues. V gave up 6 bases and J gave up 4 bases; unmatched junction bases: 7. Germline-derived CDR1 and CDR2 are MNHNY and SVGAGI (reference sequence). For the CDR3, the DNA is TGTGCCAGCAGCCAAGGGACTACTTCAGATACGCAGTATTTT. Residues: CASSQGTTSDTQYF.

The V call is TRBV5-1, the J call TRBJ1-6; 7 bases map to TRBD1. CDR3 size: 15 residues. Trimming at V came to 5 bases and at J to 8 bases, leaving 10 bases not matched to a gene. CDR1 and CDR2 (germline): SGHRS, YFSETQ. CDR3 bases: TGCGCCAGCAGTTTTTCCGGGGACAGTTATTCACCCCTCCACTTT. Its protein is CASSFSGDSYSPLHF.

V is TRBV5-1 and J is TRBJ1-1; D perhaps matches TRBD1 (5 bases). The CDR3 extends over 13 amino acids. Trimming removed 5 bases from V and 1 base from J, with 9 bases in between. Germline CDR1 reads SGHRS; CDR2 reads YFSETQ. CDR3 residues: CASSRGGNTEAFF. In DNA, the CDR3 is TGCGCCAGCAGTCGGGGGGGGAACACTGAAGCTTTCTTT.

CDR3 protein: CASSVGASQGLETQYF. CDR3 DNA: TGTGCCAGCAGCGTCGGAGCTAGCCAGGGGTTGGAGACCCAGTACTTC. V gene TRBV9 combines with J gene TRBJ2-5, with a weak D call TRBD1 (6 bases). Trimming shortened V by 2 bases and J by 5 bases, and 19 bases separated the two germline ends. The CDR3 runs 16 residues. Looked up from germline, CDR1 is SGDLS and CDR2 is YYNGEE.

The chain employs TRBV5-4 and TRBJ2-5; D gene uncertain. The CDR3 sequence is 12 residues long. The ends were cut back, 4 bases at V and 0 bases at J, with 4 bases in the middle. Germline CDR1 SGHNT, CDR2 YYREEE (reference sequence). The CDR3 region is CASSRDQETQYF. The CDR3 DNA is TGTGCCAGCAGCCGGGACCAAGAGACCCAGTACTTC.

The chain couples TRBV28 to TRBJ1-3, with 7 bases identical to TRBD1. The germline V gene encodes CDR1 MDHEN and CDR2 SYDVKM. Trimming removed 2 bases from V and 4 bases from J; junction bases left unmatched: 5. This CDR3 spans 15 amino acids. CDR3 sequence reads: CASSLPTGLGNTIYF. DNA of the CDR3: TGTGCCAGCAGTTTACCGACAGGGCTGGGAAACACCATATATTTT.

The rearrangement links TRBV5-1 to TRBJ2-5, with 9 nucleotides matching TRBD2. The CDR3 is 16 residues long. Trimming cost V 2 bases and J 5 bases; bases outside gene matches: 10. Germline V gene lookup returns CDR1 SGHRS and CDR2 YFSETQ. DNA of the CDR3: TGCGCCAGCAGCTTCACTAGCGGGTCCTCTGGGGAGACCCAGTACTTC. It yields the protein CASSFTSGSSGETQYF.

This chain connects TRBV2 to TRBJ1-4, with TRBD1 matching over 7 bases. The V gene end was trimmed by 10 bases and the J gene end by 7 bases; junction bases not matched to a gene: 9. Germline V gene data show CDR1 as SNHLY and CDR2 as FYNNEI. The CDR3 consists of 13 residues. The CDR3 nucleotides are TGTGCCACCAGGGGGGCTATTGGTGAAAAACTGTTTTTT. Its protein product is CATRGAIGEKLFF.

The genes are TRBV7-3 and TRBJ2-1; D perhaps matches TRBD2 (5 bases). The CDR3 is 13 amino acids. V lost 3 bases to trimming and J lost 6 bases, with 9 bases between them. The V gene's germline CDR1 is SGHTA and CDR2 FQGTGA. CDR3 DNA: TGTGCCAGCAGCTTCGCAGAGGGCAATGAGCAGTTCTTC. It codes for CASSFAEGNEQFF.